This T cell receptor beta chain stems from a study of blood T cell repertoires in COVID-19. Study overall: T cells, B-cell-depleted T cells, or PBMCs provided the cDNA or gDNA that served as material.

The CDR3 consists of 14 residues. V was trimmed by 3 bases and J by 6 bases, leaving 12 bases between them. Germline V gives CDR1 MNHNS, CDR2 SASEGT. Study processing details: By means of reference gene primer amplification, nucleated cell counts were estimated. Generated by immunoSEQ multiplex PCR, the TCRdb table keeps only in-frame clones and is missing some. V, J and clone size are those of that table, while D and trimming were read from the DNA. The sample contains around 100,000 clones, around 80% of which appear only once. Specimen: peripheral blood. V is TRBV6-1 and J is TRBJ1-5; perhaps TRBD1 as D (6 bases). The TCR originated in a man in his sixties with active or convalescent COVID-19. The CDR3 loop reads CASSDRGWGQPQHF. The CDR3 DNA reads TGTGCCAGCAGTGACAGGGGTTGGGGTCAGCCCCAGCATTTT.